These T cell receptor beta chains were read from a single sample in a study of T cell responses to AZD1222 COVID-19 vaccine. The assay was immunoSEQ multiplex PCR, and TCRdb's table has in-frame clones only and misses some. The table has approximately 170,000 clones, over 85% seen once. The specimen was peripheral blood, collected on day 0 of AZD1222 vaccination. These receptors were collected from an adult in good health. Each CDR3 is given with its conserved first and last residue. Fields, in order: CDR3 protein, CDR3 DNA, clone size, J gene, D gene, V gene. D genes are given only for firm matches. For some rows the clone size is stated as once, few or many, or as a class when expanded; others skip it.

CDR3aa: CASSLVGAPGDEKLFF
CDR3nt: TGTGCCAGCAGCTTGGTTGGTGCCCCCGGAGATGAAAAACTGTTTTTT
abundance: -
j_gene: TRBJ1-4
d_gene: -
v_gene: TRBV5-6

CDR3aa: CASSPFTRTDNQPQHF
CDR3nt: TGTGCCAGCAGCCCTTTTACCCGAACGGACAATCAGCCCCAGCATTTT
abundance: once
j_gene: TRBJ1-5
d_gene: -
v_gene: TRBV7-6

CDR3aa: CASSLGGQTSNQPQHF
CDR3nt: TGTGCCAGCAGCTTGGGGGGACAGACGAGCAATCAGCCCCAGCATTTT
abundance: few
j_gene: TRBJ1-5
d_gene: TRBD1
v_gene: TRBV5-6

CDR3aa: CASRRTVDTEAFF
CDR3nt: TGTGCCAGCAGAAGGACAGTGGACACTGAAGCTTTCTTT
abundance: -
j_gene: TRBJ1-1
d_gene: -
v_gene: TRBV6-5

CDR3aa: CSVEDPRGRGFNTEAFF
CDR3nt: TGCAGCGTTGAAGATCCTCGAGGTAGGGGCTTTAACACTGAAGCTTTCTTT
abundance: -
j_gene: TRBJ1-1
d_gene: -
v_gene: TRBV29-1

CDR3aa: CASSEKQPRTDTQYF
CDR3nt: TGCGCCAGCAGTGAGAAACAGCCCCGCACAGATACGCAGTATTTT
abundance: -
j_gene: TRBJ2-3
d_gene: -
v_gene: TRBV10-1

CDR3aa: CAWSVKSNQPQHF
CDR3nt: TGTGCCTGGAGTGTAAAAAGCAATCAGCCCCAGCATTTT
abundance: -
j_gene: TRBJ1-5
d_gene: -
v_gene: TRBV30

CDR3aa: CASQPGQTYNEQFF
CDR3nt: TGTGCCAGTCAACCGGGACAGACATACAATGAGCAGTTCTTC
abundance: -
j_gene: TRBJ2-1
d_gene: TRBD1
v_gene: TRBV6-4

CDR3aa: CASSESEAANYGYTF
CDR3nt: TGTGCCAGCAGTGAATCTGAGGCGGCAAACTATGGCTACACCTTC
abundance: -
j_gene: TRBJ1-2
d_gene: -
v_gene: TRBV6-1

CDR3aa: CASSVVQGAEAFF
CDR3nt: TGTGCCAGCAGCGTGGTTCAGGGCGCTGAAGCTTTCTTT
abundance: -
j_gene: TRBJ1-1
d_gene: -
v_gene: TRBV5-5

CDR3aa: CASSLDRGDGYTF
CDR3nt: TGTGCCAGCAGCTTGGACAGGGGAGATGGCTACACCTTC
abundance: -
j_gene: TRBJ1-2
d_gene: TRBD1
v_gene: TRBV5-6

CDR3aa: CASSLGLSRVGDYTF
CDR3nt: TGTGCCAGCAGCTTAGGCCTAAGTCGCGTCGGGGACTACACCTTC
abundance: -
j_gene: TRBJ1-2
d_gene: -
v_gene: TRBV13

CDR3aa: CASSQDETGGTEAFF
CDR3nt: TGTGCCAGCAGCCAGGATGAAACAGGGGGCACTGAAGCTTTCTTT
abundance: -
j_gene: TRBJ1-1
d_gene: TRBD1
v_gene: TRBV4-2

CDR3aa: CASSTLAGEATGELFF
CDR3nt: TGTGCCAGTAGTACCTTAGCGGGAGAGGCCACCGGGGAGCTGTTTTTT
abundance: -
j_gene: TRBJ2-2
d_gene: TRBD2
v_gene: TRBV19

CDR3aa: CASRTGTVPEAFF
CDR3nt: TGTGCCAGTAGGACCGGGACAGTGCCTGAAGCTTTCTTT
abundance: once
j_gene: TRBJ1-1
d_gene: TRBD1
v_gene: TRBV19

CDR3aa: CASSQELSGNTIYF
CDR3nt: TGCGCCAGCAGCCAAGAACTATCTGGAAACACCATATATTTT
abundance: -
j_gene: TRBJ1-3
d_gene: -
v_gene: TRBV4-1

CDR3aa: CASSPGRIEQYF
CDR3nt: TGTGCCAGTTCCCCGGGACGGATCGAGCAGTACTTC
abundance: -
j_gene: TRBJ2-7
d_gene: -
v_gene: TRBV19

CDR3aa: CASSRPGLDYNEQFF
CDR3nt: TGTGCCAGCAGCCGACCGGGACTGGACTACAATGAGCAGTTCTTC
abundance: -
j_gene: TRBJ2-1
d_gene: -
v_gene: TRBV5-4

CDR3aa: CASSLNRARGTEAFF
CDR3nt: TGCGCCAGCAGCCTAAACAGGGCCCGCGGCACTGAAGCTTTCTTT
abundance: -
j_gene: TRBJ1-1
d_gene: -
v_gene: TRBV5-1